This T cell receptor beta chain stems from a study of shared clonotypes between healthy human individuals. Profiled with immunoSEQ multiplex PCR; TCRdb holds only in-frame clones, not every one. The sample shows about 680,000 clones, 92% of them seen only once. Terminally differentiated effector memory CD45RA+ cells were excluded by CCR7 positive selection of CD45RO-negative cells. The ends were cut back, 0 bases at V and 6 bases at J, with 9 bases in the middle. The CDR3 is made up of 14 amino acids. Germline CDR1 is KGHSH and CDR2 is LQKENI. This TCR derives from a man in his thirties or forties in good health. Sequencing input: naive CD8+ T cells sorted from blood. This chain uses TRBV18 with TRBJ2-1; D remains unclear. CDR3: CASSPPATSNEQFF. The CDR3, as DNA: TGTGCCAGCTCACCACCGGCTACAAGCAATGAGCAGTTCTTC.